This TCR beta chain is from a study of T cell responses to AZD1222 COVID-19 vaccine. The germline V gene encodes CDR1 MNHEY and CDR2 SVGAGI. Trimming took off 6 bases at V and 5 bases at J, with 13 bases between the two ends. This CDR3 comprises 13 residues. Assay used: immunoSEQ multiplex PCR; TCRdb lists only in-frame clones, some missing. The top ten hold approximately 3.4% of the sample, which has about 140,000 clones, around 88% seen once. The rearrangement joins TRBV6-5 to TRBJ1-2; perhaps TRBD1 as D (5 bases). The sequence derives from an adult in good health. The input for sequencing was peripheral blood, taken on day 0 of AZD1222 vaccination. In DNA, the CDR3 is TGTGCCAGCAGGGGCAGGGTGGATTATGGCTACACCTTC. Its protein is CASRGRVDYGYTF.